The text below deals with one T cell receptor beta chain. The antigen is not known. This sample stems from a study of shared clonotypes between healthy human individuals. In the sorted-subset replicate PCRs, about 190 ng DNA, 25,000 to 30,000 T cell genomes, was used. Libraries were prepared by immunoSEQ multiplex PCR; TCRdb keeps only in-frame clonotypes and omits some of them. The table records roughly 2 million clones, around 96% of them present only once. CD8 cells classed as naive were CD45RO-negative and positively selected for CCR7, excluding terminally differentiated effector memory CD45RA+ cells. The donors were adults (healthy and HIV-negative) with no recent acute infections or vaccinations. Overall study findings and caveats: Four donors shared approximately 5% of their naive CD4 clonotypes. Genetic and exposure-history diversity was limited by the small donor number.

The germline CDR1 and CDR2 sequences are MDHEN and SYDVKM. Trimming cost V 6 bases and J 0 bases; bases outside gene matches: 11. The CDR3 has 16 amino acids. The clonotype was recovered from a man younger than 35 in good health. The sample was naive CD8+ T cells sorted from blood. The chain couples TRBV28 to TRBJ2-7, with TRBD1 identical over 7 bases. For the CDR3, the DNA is TGTGCCAGCAGCCAGTTGGGGACAGCTGTCTCCTACGAGCAGTACTTC. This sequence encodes CASSQLGTAVSYEQYF. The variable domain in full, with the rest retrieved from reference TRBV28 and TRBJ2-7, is DVKVTQSSRYLVKRTGEKVFLECVQDMDHENMFWYRQDPGLGLRLIYFSYDVKMKEKGDIPEGYSVSREKKERFSLILESASTNQTSMYLCASSQLGTAVSYEQYFGPGTRLTVT.